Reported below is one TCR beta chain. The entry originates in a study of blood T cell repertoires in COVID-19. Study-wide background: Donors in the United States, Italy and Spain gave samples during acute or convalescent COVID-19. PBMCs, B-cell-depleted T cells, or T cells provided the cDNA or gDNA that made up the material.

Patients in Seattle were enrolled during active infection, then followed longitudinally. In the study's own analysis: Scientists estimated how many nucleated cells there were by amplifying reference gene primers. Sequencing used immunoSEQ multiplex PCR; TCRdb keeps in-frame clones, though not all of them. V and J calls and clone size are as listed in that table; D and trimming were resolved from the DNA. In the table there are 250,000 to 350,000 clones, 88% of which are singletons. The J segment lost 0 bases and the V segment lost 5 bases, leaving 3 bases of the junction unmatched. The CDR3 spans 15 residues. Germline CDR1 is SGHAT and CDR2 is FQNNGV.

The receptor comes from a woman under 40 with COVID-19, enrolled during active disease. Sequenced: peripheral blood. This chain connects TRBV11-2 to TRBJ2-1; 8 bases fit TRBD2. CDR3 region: CASSPSGSSYNEQFF. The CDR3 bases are TGTGCCAGCAGCCCCAGCGGGAGCTCCTACAATGAGCAGTTCTTC.